A selection of T cell receptor beta chains follows, all from one sample in a study of cytomegalovirus exposure and HLA in healthy donors. Assay: immunoSEQ multiplex PCR; the TCRdb copy retains only in-frame clones and omits some. The sample has under 130,000 clones, about 88% seen once; the top ten hold over 3%. Material for sequencing was PBMCs. These receptors were collected from a woman aged 18-29 years in good health and CMV-seropositive. The CDR3 runs from the conserved cysteine through the conserved F or W. Fields, in order: J gene, D gene, V gene, clone size, CDR3 DNA, CDR3 protein. A D gene is named only where the DNA matches it firmly. Size values are once, few and many counts, or a class for expanded clones, and some rows have none.

J: TRBJ2-2
D: -
V: TRBV11-2
size: -
DNA: TGTGCCAGCAGCTTAGATAACGGGGAGCTGTTTTTT
CDR3: CASSLDNGELFF

J: TRBJ1-2
D: TRBD1
V: TRBV19
size: -
DNA: TGTGCCAGTAGTCAATCCGGGACAGGGATGATTTCGGACTATGGCTACACCTTC
CDR3: CASSQSGTGMISDYGYTF

J: TRBJ2-1
D: -
V: TRBV11-2
size: -
DNA: TGTGCCAGCGGTAGCTTAGGAAGAGGTGAGCAGTTCTTC
CDR3: CASGSLGRGEQFF

J: TRBJ2-7
D: -
V: TRBV5-1
size: -
DNA: TGCGCCAGCAGCTTCGAGGGGACATCATACGAGCAGTACTTC
CDR3: CASSFEGTSYEQYF

J: TRBJ2-7
D: TRBD2
V: TRBV10-2
size: once
DNA: TGCGCCAGCAGTGAGTCAACCACTAGCGGGAGCTCCTACGAGCAGTACTTC
CDR3: CASSESTTSGSSYEQYF

J: TRBJ1-4
D: -
V: TRBV27
size: -
DNA: TGTGCCAGCAGACGACAGGCCAATGAAAAACTGTTTTTT
CDR3: CASRRQANEKLFF

J: TRBJ1-1
D: TRBD1
V: TRBV7-9
size: -
DNA: TGTGCCAGCAGCCCGACAGGGGTGGGGGGAGCTGAAGCTTTCTTT
CDR3: CASSPTGVGGAEAFF

J: TRBJ1-4
D: -
V: TRBV11-2
size: -
DNA: TGTGCCAGCAGCATGGGGAGAACTAATGAAAAACTGTTTTTT
CDR3: CASSMGRTNEKLFF

J: TRBJ1-6
D: TRBD1
V: TRBV5-1
size: -
DNA: TGCGCCAGCAGCTCCGGGACAGGGGGCTATTCACCCCTCCACTTT
CDR3: CASSSGTGGYSPLHF

J: TRBJ1-2
D: TRBD1
V: TRBV5-1
size: -
DNA: TGCGCCAGCAGCCCCAGATCTTCTCAGGGGGCCGAGGGCTACACCTTC
CDR3: CASSPRSSQGAEGYTF

J: TRBJ2-3
D: TRBD2
V: TRBV5-1
size: -
DNA: TGCGCCAGCAGCTTGGGGTCTAGCGGGAGGTACACAGATACGCAGTATTTT
CDR3: CASSLGSSGRYTDTQYF

J: TRBJ2-3
D: TRBD1
V: TRBV9
size: -
DNA: TGTGCCAGCAGCGTACATCGACAGGGGGTTGGGTCAGATACGCAGTATTTT
CDR3: CASSVHRQGVGSDTQYF

J: TRBJ2-5
D: -
V: TRBV5-1
size: once
DNA: TGCGCCAGCAGCTTGGACAGGGCGGAGACCCAGTACTTC
CDR3: CASSLDRAETQYF

J: TRBJ2-7
D: -
V: TRBV27
size: few
DNA: TGTGCCAGCAACTGCCAGGGGTGCTACGAGCAGTACTTC
CDR3: CASNCQGCYEQYF

J: TRBJ2-2
D: -
V: TRBV11-2
size: -
DNA: TGTGCCAGCAGCTTAGACCCCATCGGGGAGCTGTTTTTT
CDR3: CASSLDPIGELFF

J: TRBJ2-1
D: TRBD2
V: TRBV29-1
size: -
DNA: TGCAGCGTTGAACTCCGGACTAGTGCGATCAATGAGCAGTTCTTC
CDR3: CSVELRTSAINEQFF

J: TRBJ2-6
D: -
V: TRBV11-3
size: -
DNA: TGTGCCAGCAGCTTCTTAATCCGGTCCGGGGCCAACGTCCTGACTTTC
CDR3: CASSFLIRSGANVLTF

J: TRBJ1-1
D: TRBD1
V: TRBV2
size: -
DNA: TGTGCCAGCAGGCAGGACAGGGTAAACACTGAAGCTTTCTTT
CDR3: CASRQDRVNTEAFF

J: TRBJ2-3
D: TRBD1
V: TRBV29-1
size: -
DNA: TGCAGCGTTGTCGGGACAGGGTTGGGGGATACGCAGTATTTT
CDR3: CSVVGTGLGDTQYF

J: TRBJ2-5
D: -
V: TRBV12-2
size: -
DNA: TGTGCAAGTCGCTTGGGGGTAGCGGGAGAATGGGAGACCCAGTACTTC
CDR3: CASRLGVAGEWETQYF

J: TRBJ1-1
D: TRBD1
V: TRBV5-4
size: -
DNA: TGTGCCAGCAGCTCGCCTATGACAGGGAGTACTGAAGCTTTCTTT
CDR3: CASSSPMTGSTEAFF

J: TRBJ1-4
D: -
V: TRBV7-8
size: -
DNA: TGTGCCAGCAGCTTGGGGGCGGGGGGTACTGAAAAACTGTTTTTT
CDR3: CASSLGAGGTEKLFF

J: TRBJ2-7
D: TRBD2
V: TRBV6-1
size: -
DNA: TGTGCCAGCAGCGCAGGGACTAGCGGGTCCTACGAGCAGTACTTC
CDR3: CASSAGTSGSYEQYF

J: TRBJ2-7
D: TRBD1
V: TRBV5-1
size: -
DNA: TGCGCCAGCAGCCAGCCACAGGGGCTAGTCTACGAGCAGTACTTC
CDR3: CASSQPQGLVYEQYF

J: TRBJ2-3
D: -
V: TRBV6-4
size: -
DNA: TGTGCCAGCACGGGGGGCCAGTACACAGATACGCAGTATTTT
CDR3: CASTGGQYTDTQYF

J: TRBJ2-2
D: -
V: TRBV5-1
size: -
DNA: TGCGCCAGCAGCGAACAGGGTCTCGGGGAGCTGTTTTTT
CDR3: CASSEQGLGELFF

J: TRBJ2-3
D: TRBD2
V: TRBV5-6
size: -
DNA: TGTGCCAGCAGCTCGGAAATGCTCCTAGCGGGGAGAACAGATACGCAGTATTTT
CDR3: CASSSEMLLAGRTDTQYF

J: TRBJ2-7
D: -
V: TRBV27
size: -
DNA: TGTGCCAGCAGCTCCTTCGGCGGAGGGCCTCCCTACGAGCAGTACTTC
CDR3: CASSSFGGGPPYEQYF

J: TRBJ2-3
D: TRBD2
V: TRBV9
size: -
DNA: TGTGCCAGCAGCGTAGCCACGGGAGGGTACACGCAGTATTTT
CDR3: CASSVATGGYTQYF

J: TRBJ1-2
D: -
V: TRBV28
size: once
DNA: TGTGCCAGCAGCCCCAGGTCCCATGGCTACACCTTC
CDR3: CASSPRSHGYTF

J: TRBJ2-1
D: -
V: TRBV19
size: -
DNA: TGTGCCAGTAGTCCAGGGCGAGAGCAGTTCTTC
CDR3: CASSPGREQFF

J: TRBJ2-7
D: TRBD1
V: TRBV6-6
size: -
DNA: TGTGCCAGCAGTTCGACAGGGCTCAACTACGAGCAGTACTTC
CDR3: CASSSTGLNYEQYF

J: TRBJ2-7
D: TRBD1
V: TRBV7-9
size: once
DNA: TGTGCCAGCAGCTTTCCCGACAGGGGTCTCCTCTACGAGCAGTACTTC
CDR3: CASSFPDRGLLYEQYF

J: TRBJ2-2
D: -
V: TRBV6-1
size: -
DNA: TGTGCCAGCAACTGGGGAGGGAACACCGGGGAGCTGTTTTTT
CDR3: CASNWGGNTGELFF

J: TRBJ2-7
D: -
V: TRBV11-2
size: once
DNA: TGTGCCAGCAGCTTAGAAGGTCGCAGGGTAGTCGACGAGCAGTACTTC
CDR3: CASSLEGRRVVDEQYF

J: TRBJ2-7
D: TRBD2
V: TRBV2
size: -
DNA: TGTGCCAGCAGAAGGACTAGCGGGGGCTACGAGCAGTACTTC
CDR3: CASRRTSGGYEQYF

J: TRBJ2-3
D: TRBD1
V: TRBV10-2
size: -
DNA: TGCGCCAGCAGTGCTAACCAGGGGGAAACAGATACGCAGTATTTT
CDR3: CASSANQGETDTQYF

J: TRBJ1-4
D: -
V: TRBV4-1
size: -
DNA: TGCGCCAGCAGTGGAGGGACTAATGAAAAACTGTTTTTT
CDR3: CASSGGTNEKLFF

J: TRBJ1-1
D: -
V: TRBV29-1
size: few
DNA: TGCAGCGTTCTGGGAGGGTTGTACACTGAAGCTTTCTTT
CDR3: CSVLGGLYTEAFF

J: TRBJ2-3
D: TRBD2
V: TRBV10-3
size: -
DNA: TGTGCCAGCACTAGCGGTAGCACAGATACGCAGTATTTT
CDR3: CASTSGSTDTQYF

J: TRBJ1-4
D: -
V: TRBV5-1
size: -
DNA: TGCGCCAGCAGCTTGGGCTCTACAACTAATGAAAAACTGTTTTTT
CDR3: CASSLGSTTNEKLFF

J: TRBJ2-3
D: TRBD2
V: TRBV7-9
size: -
DNA: TGTGCCAGCAGCCCCACCCCCCGACTAGCGGCGACTAGCACAGATACGCAGTATTTT
CDR3: CASSPTPRLAATSTDTQYF

J: TRBJ2-2
D: -
V: TRBV5-1
size: -
DNA: TGCGCCAGCAGCTTGGCCTCGGGCACCGGGGAGCTGTTTTTT
CDR3: CASSLASGTGELFF

J: TRBJ1-1
D: -
V: TRBV27
size: -
DNA: TGTGCCAGCAGTTGGACAGAGATGAACACTGAAGCTTTCTTT
CDR3: CASSWTEMNTEAFF

J: TRBJ1-5
D: TRBD1
V: TRBV19
size: -
DNA: TGTGCCAGTAAGGACAGGGGGCCTGGTCAGCCCCAGCATTTT
CDR3: CASKDRGPGQPQHF

J: TRBJ1-5
D: -
V: TRBV6-5
size: -
DNA: TGTGCCAGCAGCCGGGGAGGGTTAAATCAGCCCCAGCATTTT
CDR3: CASSRGGLNQPQHF

J: TRBJ1-1
D: TRBD1
V: TRBV19
size: -
DNA: TGTGCCAGTATAGGGACAGACTTCGGGGGCACTGAAGCTTTCTTT
CDR3: CASIGTDFGGTEAFF

J: TRBJ2-7
D: -
V: TRBV29-1
size: -
DNA: TGCAGCGTTGAAGGCAGGTACTCCTACGAGCAGTACTTC
CDR3: CSVEGRYSYEQYF

J: TRBJ1-3
D: -
V: TRBV9
size: -
DNA: TGTGCCAGCAGCGTGAGCACCCAGGGAATCCAGAACACCATATATTTT
CDR3: CASSVSTQGIQNTIYF